This TCR beta chain comes out of a study of blood T cells in healthy people across ages (dated by TCRdb to between 2015 and 2016). For context, the study as a whole: In model experiments, template switching captured roughly one uniquely barcoded TCR beta cDNA molecule for every two T cells. Two additional independent replicas of 1 million unique cDNA reads from the same blood draw were analyzed for two donors (one aged 18 to 30 and one aged 80 or older). The donors were divided into four age groups: young (average approximately 16 years), middle-aged (roughly 40), aged (approximately 62) and long-lived (about 80). The study measured age-related changes in TCR beta repertoire diversity using deep sequencing normalized with unique cDNA molecular identifiers. Study-wide conclusions, independent of this receptor: Observed TCR beta diversity correlated strongly with the percentage of naive T cells measured by flow cytometry. Bulk unsorted PBMC profiling prevented conclusive comparison of naive and antigen-experienced compartments. The CMV infection status of donors was not known, potentially confounding age-related changes in expanded clonotypes. Compared with the aged group, the long-lived group had more naive CD4+ T cells, fewer expanded clones and increased TCR diversity, a pattern suggesting age selection. As age increased, observed TCR beta diversity per million T cells dropped in a roughly linear way, and a significant reduction was already evident by age about 40. Total diversity estimates from one million sequenced T cells were considered lower bounds and underestimates.

Systemically healthy Caucasian individuals from Russia, around 39 in total and aged about 6 to 90 years, were included as donors. Each donor gave ten milliliters of peripheral blood, drawn into EDTA-treated Vacutainer tubes. Ficoll-Paque density-gradient centrifugation was used to isolate PBMCs, with at least 7 million per sample. Total RNA, at least 6 micrograms per sample, was extracted from PBMCs with Trizol reagent. For every donor, flow cytometry on a PBMC aliquot measured the percentage of naive CD45RAhigh/CD27high T cells. CDR1 SEHNR and CDR2 FQNEAQ are derived from the germline V gene (reference sequence). V was cut back by 0 bases and J by 6 bases, leaving a gap of 6 bases between them. The CDR3 contains 13 residues, cysteine and phenylalanine counted. CDR3 DNA is the only sequence kept; it has 39 bases, read in frame from the first base. The method was 5' RACE. Sequencing was carried out with an Illumina HiSeq 2500. A second PCR of about 6 to 12 cycles was run with a J-beta primer mix and a sample-barcoded 5' primer. Each TCR beta cDNA molecule received a unique molecular identifier from a template-switch 5' adaptor carrying 12 random nucleotides. At least 2.5 million CDR3-containing paired-end reads were obtained from each sample. First-strand cDNA synthesis was performed from all RNA using the Mint cDNA synthesis kit, with priming by a TRBC-specific oligonucleotide. All cDNA was treated with uracil-DNA glycosylase and then went through a first 18-cycle PCR with the universal primers M1SS and BC2_uni_R. The original methods were these. For normalization, 1 million high-quality reads were randomly selected from each sample, with every read carrying a distinct molecular identifier. Reads sharing molecular identifiers were discarded rather than binned into consensus sequences. CDR3 identification, clonotype clustering and error correction used MiTCR with a Q25 quality threshold and the strictest error-elimination algorithm. A nonparametric unseen species model using Euler transformation provided a lower-bound estimate of total TCR beta diversity. The public reads were run again by TCRdb, first through fastp at Q25 and then through MiXCR, and only productive beta chains were kept. A single entry per CDR3 protein holds the most common genes and DNA from its merged rows. TCRdb, not the authors, supplied the V and J calls. The sample table lists under 1,100,000 distinct CDR3 sequences, less than 25% of them with a count of one. Clones ranked in the top ten supply about 0.72% of the sample.

Comments on this clonotype: The antigen it recognizes is unknown. Per-nucleotide qualities are absent, and no much larger clonotype sits a single base away.

Another study also made use of these data, one on T cells of mothers and their children. From the second report: Nine systemically healthy Caucasian individuals served as donors, namely three mothers together with their six children. cDNA synthesis consumed the entire amount of extracted RNA, loaded at approximately 1.6 ug RNA in each 15 ul reaction. In the second PCR, sample barcodes and 2-4 random nucleotides were introduced via the M1S primer. Over 8 million TCR beta CDR3 reads came from each mother, compared with approximately 3.1 million reads from each child. TCR recombination output is similarly shaped by thymic selection in related and unrelated pairs, with a minor effect exerted by inherited differences. Related mother-child pairs always showed normalized repertoire overlap that was slightly higher than in unrelated mother-child pairs, though the difference was never significant. No persistent microchimeric T cell clones were detected, at a sensitivity of roughly 96 clones per million clonotypes. To look for features that set related mother-child pairs apart from unrelated individuals, the researchers ran deep NGS to compare the TCR beta repertoires of mothers and children. Mothers averaged around 43 +/- 4 years of age and children averaged about 10 +/- 4 years. After adapters were ligated using NEBNext reagents, the libraries underwent 100+100 nt paired-end sequencing on an Illumina HiSeq 2000. To prevent cross-contamination, the mother and child libraries were prepared one month apart and sequenced in separate runs. For each donor, somewhere between roughly 450,000 and 2,000,000 distinct TCR beta clonotypes were identified. Naive TCR beta clonotypes were estimated from low-frequency clonotypes matched to each donor's FACS-determined naive share, without sorting.

Recombination linked TRBV7-9 to TRBJ1-5, with no confident D gene call. This receptor was obtained from a girl aged 2 to 9 in good health. Sequenced input: blood. The DNA is TGTGCCAGCAGCTTAGCCGCTTCTCAGCCCCAGCATTTT. Its protein reads: CASSLAASQPQHF.